A single sample gave rise to the 14 T cell receptor beta chains below, sequenced in a study of blood T cell repertoires in COVID-19. The protocol was immunoSEQ multiplex PCR, while the TCRdb copy is restricted to in-frame clones and leaves out a portion. The table has roughly 200,000 clones, 80% to 90% seen once. Source material: peripheral blood. These receptor sequences come from a human donor in a cohort sampled during active COVID-19.

The chain employs TRBV27 and TRBJ1-5, with 7 bases lining up with TRBD1. J gave up 3 bases and V 8 bases, and 10 bases lay outside the gene matches. The CDR3 extends over 15 amino acids. Germline CDR1 MNHEY, CDR2 SMNVEV (reference sequence). Here the CDR3 reads CASAQAGGPNQPQHF. In nucleotides, the CDR3 is TGTGCCAGCGCCCAAGCAGGGGGTCCCAATCAGCCCCAGCATTTT.

The V and J genes are TRBV12-3 or TRBV12-4 and TRBJ1-4, with 9 bases that match TRBD1. This CDR3 has 13 residues. The J segment lost 8 bases and the V segment lost 5 bases, leaving 3 bases of the junction unmatched. The CDR3 reads CASSDRGNEKLFF. The CDR3 DNA sequence: TGTGCCAGCAGTGACAGGGGGAACGAAAAACTGTTTTTT.

This clone appeared once. The V call is TRBV27, the J call TRBJ2-2; 8 positions match TRBD2. The junction had 11 bases not matched to a gene; V was cut back by 7 bases and J by 4 bases. CDR1 is MNHEY, CDR2 SMNVEV, per germline (reference sequence). The CDR3 consists of 16 residues. The CDR3 is CASTMAGLGFTGELFF. CDR3 bases: TGTGCCAGCACCATGGCGGGACTAGGGTTCACCGGGGAGCTGTTTTTT.

The chain couples TRBV3-1 (or the pseudogene TRBV3-2) to TRBJ2-5; D is undetermined. Per germline, CDR1 LGHDT and CDR2 YNNKEL (reference sequence). There are 13 residues in the CDR3. Trimming took 8 bases from V and 4 from J, leaving 14 bases between them. CDR3 protein: CASGRSPGETQYF. Here the CDR3 DNA reads TGTGCCAGCGGAAGGTCCCCGGGAGAGACCCAGTACTTC.

V gene TRBV6-5 combines with J gene TRBJ2-7; 12 nucleotides align to TRBD2. V shed 6 bases, J shed 6 bases, and the junction held 9 bases outside the gene matches. This CDR3 is built from 15 residues. Germline V CDR1 and CDR2: MNHEY, SVGAGI. The CDR3 loop reads CASRPRLAGAGEQYF. The CDR3 nucleotides are TGTGCCAGCAGGCCGCGACTAGCGGGAGCAGGCGAGCAGTACTTC.

The J gene is TRBJ1-1, the V gene TRBV24-1, with 9 bases fitting TRBD1. The CDR3 loop spans 13 amino acids. In germline, CDR1 is KGHDR, CDR2 SFDVKD. J was trimmed by 10 bases and V by 4 bases; bases with no gene match: 6. The CDR3 nucleotides read TGTGCCACCAGTGACCCAGGGACAGGGAGAGCTTTCTTT. Protein: CATSDPGTGRAFF.

The chain is built from TRBV5-1 and TRBJ2-5, with D uncertain. The CDR3 runs to 14 residues. The germline V gene has CDR1 SGHRS and CDR2 YFSETQ. V dropped 0 bases and J dropped 1 base, with 7 bases sitting between them. CDR3 nucleotide sequence: TGCGCCAGCAGCTTGGACAGTAGCCAAGAGACCCAGTACTTC. It codes for CASSLDSSQETQYF.

This clone came up a few times. The chain recombines TRBV30 with TRBJ2-7; tentative D call: TRBD2 (5 bases). The CDR3 consists of 12 residues. Trimming stripped 5 bases from V and 10 bases from J, with 18 bases between. Germline CDR1 is GTSNPN and CDR2 is SVGIG (reference sequence). The CDR3 region is CAWAPMEAPQYF. The CDR3 coding sequence is TGTGCCTGGGCCCCCATGGAGGCCCCACAGTACTTC.

The chain has TRBV9 and TRBJ1-3; D is perhaps TRBD1 (6 bases). Germline V lookup: CDR1 SGDLS, CDR2 YYNGEE. The CDR3 runs to 16 residues. V lost 4 bases and J 0 bases, leaving 14 bases between the germline ends. The CDR3 sequence is CASSPRGQTSGNTIYF. DNA for the CDR3: TGTGCCAGCAGCCCCCGAGGACAGACCTCTGGAAACACCATATATTTT.

V gene TRBV7-8 combines with J gene TRBJ2-7, with 9 bases that match TRBD2. V trimming: 1 base; J trimming: 4 bases; junction bases outside the gene matches: 8. CDR3 length: 16 residues. CDR1 and CDR2 (germline): SGHVS, FQNEAQ. CDR3: CASSLVGGRAVYEQYF. The CDR3 coding sequence is TGTGCCAGCAGCTTAGTAGGCGGGAGGGCCGTATACGAGCAGTACTTC.

V and J are TRBV6-5 and TRBJ2-7, with D perhaps matching TRBD1 (5 bases). V gave up 7 bases and J gave up 3 bases, with 19 bases separating them. Looked up from germline, CDR1 is MNHEY and CDR2 is SVGAGI. The CDR3 contains 15 residues. The CDR3, as DNA: TGTGCCAGCAAGCTTTCGCCCGACAGCCTCTACGAGCAGTACTTC. Translation: CASKLSPDSLYEQYF.

The chain is built from TRBV5-6 and TRBJ2-1; TRBD2 might be the D (5 bases). There are 15 residues in the CDR3. The V end lost 4 bases, the J end lost 4 bases, and 15 bases lay between the germline ends. The germline gives CDR1 SGHDT, CDR2 YYEEEE. CDR3 residues: CASSGSGRGYNEQFF. The DNA of the CDR3 is TGTGCCAGCAGCGGAAGCGGCCGGGGATACAATGAGCAGTTCTTC.

The chain employs TRBV4-1 and TRBJ1-2, with D perhaps matching TRBD1 (5 bases). Trimming shortened V by 0 bases and J by 8 bases, and 13 bases separated the two germline ends. The length of the CDR3 is 14 residues. Germline values: CDR1 MGHRA, CDR2 YSYEKL. The CDR3 DNA reads TGCGCCAGCAGCCAAGAACAGGTTAAGGGAGGCTACACCTTC. Its translation is CASSQEQVKGGYTF.

This clone has only one observation. The rearrangement links TRBV19 to TRBJ2-1; possibly TRBD1 for D (5 bases). The CDR3 has 15 amino acids. The V gene's germline CDR1 is LNHDA and CDR2 SQIVND (reference sequence). V was pared by 0 bases and J by 4 bases, with 10 bases between. CDR3 region: CASSIDQTVYNEQFF. DNA for the CDR3: TGTGCCAGTAGTATAGACCAGACAGTTTACAATGAGCAGTTCTTC.